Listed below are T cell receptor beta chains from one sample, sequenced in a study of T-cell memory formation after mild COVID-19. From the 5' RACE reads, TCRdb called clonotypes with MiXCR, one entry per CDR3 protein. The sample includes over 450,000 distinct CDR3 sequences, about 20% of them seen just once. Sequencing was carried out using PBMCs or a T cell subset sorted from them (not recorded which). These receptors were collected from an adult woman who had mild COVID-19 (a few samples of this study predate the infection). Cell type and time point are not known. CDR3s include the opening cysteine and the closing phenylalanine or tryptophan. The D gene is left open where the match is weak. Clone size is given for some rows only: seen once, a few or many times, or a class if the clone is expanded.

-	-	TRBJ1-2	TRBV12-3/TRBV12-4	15	TGTGCCAGCACTCTGTCTCCCGGGACGTCGGGAGGCTACACCTTC	CASTLSPGTSGGYTF
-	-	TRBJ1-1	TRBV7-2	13	TGTGCCAGCGACCCCGACAGGAACACTGAAGCTTTCTTT	CASDPDRNTEAFF
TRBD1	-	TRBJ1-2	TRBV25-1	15	TGTGCCAGCAGTGATCCGGACAGGGGGATCTATGGCTACACCTTC	CASSDPDRGIYGYTF
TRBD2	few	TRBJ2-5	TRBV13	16	TGTGCCAGCAGCTTTGCTAGCGGGGGGGACCAAGAGACCCAGTACTTC	CASSFASGGDQETQYF
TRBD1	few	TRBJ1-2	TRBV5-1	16	TGCGCCAGCAGCTCGAACAGGGGCTCGATTTACTATGGCTACACCTTC	CASSSNRGSIYYGYTF
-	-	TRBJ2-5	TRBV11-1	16	TGTGCCAGCAGCCCGCCCTCACAACCTGAATGGGGGACCCAGTACTTC	CASSPPSQPEWGTQYF
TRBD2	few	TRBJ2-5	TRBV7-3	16	TGTGCCAGCAGCGCGCTTGGAGCGGGGGCTCAAGAGACCCAGTACTTC	CASSALGAGAQETQYF
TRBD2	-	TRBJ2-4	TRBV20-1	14	TGCAGTGTCCCCCGCGGGGGGGACCAAAACATTCAGTACTTC	CSVPRGGDQNIQYF
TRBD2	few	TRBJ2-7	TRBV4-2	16	TGTGCCAGCAGCCAAGAAATGGGGGGAGGGCCCTACGAGCAGTACTTC	CASSQEMGGGPYEQYF
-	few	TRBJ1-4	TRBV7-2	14	TGTGCCAGCAGCTTTCGTCGGGGGGGAGAAAAACTGTTTTTT	CASSFRRGGEKLFF
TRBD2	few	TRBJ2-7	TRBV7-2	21	TGTGCCAGCAGCTTAGCGCGGGAACTAGCGGGAGGGGCCACCCACTCCTACGAGCAGTACTTC	CASSLARELAGGATHSYEQYF
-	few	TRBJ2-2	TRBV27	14	TGTGCCACCAAAAAAAACAGGAACACCGGGGAGCTGTTTTTT	CATKKNRNTGELFF
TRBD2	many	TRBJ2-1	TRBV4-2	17	TGTGCCAGCAGCCAAGCTTGGCTAGCGGGAGAGGGAAATGAGCAGTTCTTC	CASSQAWLAGEGNEQFF
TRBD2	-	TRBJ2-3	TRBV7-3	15	TGTGCCAGCAGCACGCGGGGGGGGAGCACAGATACGCAGTATTTT	CASSTRGGSTDTQYF
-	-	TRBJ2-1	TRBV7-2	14	TGTGCCAGCAGCCCTCCCATGGGGAGGAATGAGCAGTTCTTC	CASSPPMGRNEQFF
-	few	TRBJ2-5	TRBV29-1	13	TGCAGCGTTGTCAGGGGGAGGCAAGAGACCCAGTACTTC	CSVVRGRQETQYF
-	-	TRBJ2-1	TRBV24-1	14	TGTGCCACCAGTGTCGGGTCAGAACACAATGAGCAGTTCTTC	CATSVGSEHNEQFF
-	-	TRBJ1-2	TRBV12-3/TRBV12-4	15	TGTGCCAGCAGTTTATTTATGGGGCGCAGCTATGGCTACACCTTC	CASSLFMGRSYGYTF
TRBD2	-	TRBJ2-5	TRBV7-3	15	TGTGCCAGCACCCTCCGCGGGAGGGCGGGGGAGACCCAGTACTTC	CASTLRGRAGETQYF
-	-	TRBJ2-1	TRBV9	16	TGTGCCAGCAGCCCCGGGGGCGGGCAGGGATACAATGAGCAGTTCTTC	CASSPGGGQGYNEQFF
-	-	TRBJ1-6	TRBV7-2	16	TGTGCCAGCAGCTTAGCAGGACCCCAGGCAGGTTCACCCCTCCACTTT	CASSLAGPQAGSPLHF
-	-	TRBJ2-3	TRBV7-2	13	TGTGCCAGCAGCTTAGAAGGGGTTGATACGCAGTATTTT	CASSLEGVDTQYF
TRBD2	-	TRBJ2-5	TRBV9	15	TGTGCCAGCAGCACCACTAGCGGGGACCAAGAGACCCAGTACTTC	CASSTTSGDQETQYF
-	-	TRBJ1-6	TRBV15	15	TGTGCCACCAGCAGAGGATCCAGGGACAATTCACCCCTCCACTTT	CATSRGSRDNSPLHF
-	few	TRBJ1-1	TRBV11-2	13	TGTGCCAGCAGCTTAGTACAGGACACTGAAGCTTTCTTT	CASSLVQDTEAFF
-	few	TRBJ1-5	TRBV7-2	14	TGTGCCAGCAGCTTAGCGGGGTGGAATCAGCCCCAGCATTTT	CASSLAGWNQPQHF
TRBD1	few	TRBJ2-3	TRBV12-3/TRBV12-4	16	TGTGCCAGCAGTCCGCCGACAGGGGGCTGGACAGATACGCAGTATTTT	CASSPPTGGWTDTQYF
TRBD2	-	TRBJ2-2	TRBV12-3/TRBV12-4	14	TGTGACAGCAGTCTCGGGAGGGGAATCGGGGAGCTGTTTTTT	CDSSLGRGIGELFF
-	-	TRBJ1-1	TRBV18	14	TGTGCCAGCTCACAGCAGGGCGATGGAACTGAAGCTTTCTTT	CASSQQGDGTEAFF
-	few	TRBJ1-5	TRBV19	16	TGTGCCAGTAGTCTCCGAGCCAGGGGAAGCAATCAGCCCCAGCATTTT	CASSLRARGSNQPQHF